This T cell receptor beta chain was profiled in a study of cytomegalovirus exposure and HLA in healthy donors. Study-level results: Some TCR beta chains (more than 150 of them) were listed as cytomegalovirus-associated.

Trimming stripped 1 base from V and 5 bases from J, with 11 bases between. The CDR3 totals 14 residues. Germline V lookup: CDR1 GTSNPN, CDR2 SVGIG (reference sequence). On this clone: Its antigen is currently unknown.

PCR amplification relied on 60 Vbeta primers (plus 13 Jbeta primers). Using immunoSEQ multiplex PCR, the repertoire was profiled, and TCRdb retains in-frame clones only, with some absent. The data hold about 59,000 clones, with around 83% observed a single time. This clonotype was obtained from a human donor in good health. J is TRBJ1-4 and V is TRBV30, with a possible D match to TRBD1 (6 bases). The sample taken for sequencing was PBMCs. For the CDR3, the DNA is TGTGCCTGGAGTGCCGGACAGAGCAATGAAAAACTGTTTTTT. This encodes CAWSAGQSNEKLFF.